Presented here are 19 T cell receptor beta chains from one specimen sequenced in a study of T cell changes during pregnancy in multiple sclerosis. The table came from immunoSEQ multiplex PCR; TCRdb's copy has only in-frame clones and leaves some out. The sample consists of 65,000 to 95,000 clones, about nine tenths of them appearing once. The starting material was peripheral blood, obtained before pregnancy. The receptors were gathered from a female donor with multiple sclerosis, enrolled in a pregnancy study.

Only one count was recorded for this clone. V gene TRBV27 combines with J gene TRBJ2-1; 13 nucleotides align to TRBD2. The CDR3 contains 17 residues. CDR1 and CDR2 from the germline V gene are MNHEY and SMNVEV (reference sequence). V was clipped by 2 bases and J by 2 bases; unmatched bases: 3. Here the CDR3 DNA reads TGTGCCAGCAGTTTAAGGGGACTAGCGGGAACCTACAATGAGCAGTTCTTC. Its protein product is CASSLRGLAGTYNEQFF.

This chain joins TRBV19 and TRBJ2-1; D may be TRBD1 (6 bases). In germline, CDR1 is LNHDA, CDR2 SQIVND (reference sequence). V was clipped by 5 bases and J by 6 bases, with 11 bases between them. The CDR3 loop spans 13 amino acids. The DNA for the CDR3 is TGTGCCAGTAGTCCTAAACAGGGCAATGAGCAGTTCTTC. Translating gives CASSPKQGNEQFF. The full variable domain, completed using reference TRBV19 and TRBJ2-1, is DGGITQSPKYLFRKEGQNVTLSCEQNLNHDAMYWYRQDPGQGLRLIYYSQIVNDFQKGDIAEGYSVSREKKESFPLTVTSAQKNPTAFYLCASSPKQGNEQFFGPGTRLTVL.

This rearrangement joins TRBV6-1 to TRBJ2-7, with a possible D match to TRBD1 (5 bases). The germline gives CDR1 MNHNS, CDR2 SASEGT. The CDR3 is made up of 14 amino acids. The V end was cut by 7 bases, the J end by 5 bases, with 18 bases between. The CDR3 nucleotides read TGTGCCAGCAACCCCGGCAGGGAATTGAACGAGCAGTACTTC. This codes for CASNPGRELNEQYF.

For the CDR3, the DNA is TGTGCCAGTAGTATCACGGGAACTAATGAAAAACTGTTTTTT. The encoded protein is CASSITGTNEKLFF. The V call is TRBV19, the J call TRBJ1-4, with no clear D. The length of the CDR3 is 14 residues. The ends were cut back, 3 bases at V and 1 base at J, with 6 bases in the middle. Germline assignment: CDR1 LNHDA and CDR2 SQIVND (reference sequence).

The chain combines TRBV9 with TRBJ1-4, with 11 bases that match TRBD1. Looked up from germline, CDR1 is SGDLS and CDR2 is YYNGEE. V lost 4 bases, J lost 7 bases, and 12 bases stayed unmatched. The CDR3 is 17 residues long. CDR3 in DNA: TGTGCCAGCAGCATGACTCAGGACAGGGGGCGGATTGAAAAACTGTTTTTT. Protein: CASSMTQDRGRIEKLFF.

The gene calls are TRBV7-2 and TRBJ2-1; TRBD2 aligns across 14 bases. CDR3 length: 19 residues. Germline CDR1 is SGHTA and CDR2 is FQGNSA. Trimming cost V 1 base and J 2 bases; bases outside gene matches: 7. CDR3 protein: CASSLGGLAGGLTYNEQFF. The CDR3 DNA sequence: TGTGCCAGCAGCTTAGGCGGACTAGCGGGGGGACTGACCTACAATGAGCAGTTCTTC.

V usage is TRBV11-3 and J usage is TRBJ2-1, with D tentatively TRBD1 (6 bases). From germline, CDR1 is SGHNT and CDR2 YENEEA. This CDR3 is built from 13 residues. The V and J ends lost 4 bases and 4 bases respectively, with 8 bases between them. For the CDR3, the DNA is TGTGCCAGCAGCTCGGACAGATACAATGAGCAGTTCTTC. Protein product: CASSSDRYNEQFF.

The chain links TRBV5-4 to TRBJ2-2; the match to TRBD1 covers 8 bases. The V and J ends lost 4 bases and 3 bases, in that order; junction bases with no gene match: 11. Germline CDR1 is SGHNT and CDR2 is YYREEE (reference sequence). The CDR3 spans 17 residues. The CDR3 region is CASSPWTGLEDTGELFF. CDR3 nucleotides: TGTGCCAGCAGCCCTTGGACAGGGTTGGAGGACACCGGGGAGCTGTTTTTT.

CDR3 sequence reads: CASIPGGTTPETQYF. As DNA, the CDR3 is TGTGCCAGCATCCCTGGGGGGACCACTCCAGAGACCCAGTACTTC. V and J are TRBV28 and TRBJ2-5, with D maybe TRBD2 (6 bases). The CDR3 is 15 amino acids. V lost 7 bases, J lost 4 bases, and 19 bases lay in between. Germline loops: CDR1 MDHEN, CDR2 SYDVKM.

The DNA for the CDR3 is TGTGCCAGCAGCCCTCGACAGGGGGCGGCCGGGGAGCTGTTTTTT. Translating gives CASSPRQGAAGELFF. The chain employs TRBV7-2 and TRBJ2-2; 10 bases agree with TRBD1. The germline gives CDR1 SGHTA, CDR2 FQGNSA. J lost 6 bases, V lost 5 bases, and 6 bases had no gene match. The CDR3 is 15 residues long.

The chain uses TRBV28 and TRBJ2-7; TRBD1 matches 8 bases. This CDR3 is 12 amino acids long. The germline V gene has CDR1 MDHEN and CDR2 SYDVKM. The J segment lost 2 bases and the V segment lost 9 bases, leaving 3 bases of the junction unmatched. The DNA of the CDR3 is TGTGCCAGTCGACAGGGGCCCTACGAGCAGTACTTC. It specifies CASRQGPYEQYF.

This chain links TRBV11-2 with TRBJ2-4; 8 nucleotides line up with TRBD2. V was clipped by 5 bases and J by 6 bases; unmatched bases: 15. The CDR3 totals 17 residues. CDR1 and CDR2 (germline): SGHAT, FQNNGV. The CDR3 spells CASSPYRGGLILNIQYF. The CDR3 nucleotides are TGTGCCAGCAGCCCTTACCGGGGGGGCCTTATTCTAAACATTCAGTACTTC.

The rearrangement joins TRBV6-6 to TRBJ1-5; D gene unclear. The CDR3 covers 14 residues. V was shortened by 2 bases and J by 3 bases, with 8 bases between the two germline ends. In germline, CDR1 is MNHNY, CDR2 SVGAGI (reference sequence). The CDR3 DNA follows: TGTGCCAGCAGTTACCCGGAGTACAATCAGCCCCAGCATTTT. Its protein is CASSYPEYNQPQHF.

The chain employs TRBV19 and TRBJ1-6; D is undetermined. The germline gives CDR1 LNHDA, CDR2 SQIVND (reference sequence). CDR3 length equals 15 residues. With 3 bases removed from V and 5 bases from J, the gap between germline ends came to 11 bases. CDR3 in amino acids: CASSIADGNNSPLHF. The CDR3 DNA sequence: TGTGCCAGTAGTATCGCAGACGGGAATAATTCACCCCTCCACTTT.

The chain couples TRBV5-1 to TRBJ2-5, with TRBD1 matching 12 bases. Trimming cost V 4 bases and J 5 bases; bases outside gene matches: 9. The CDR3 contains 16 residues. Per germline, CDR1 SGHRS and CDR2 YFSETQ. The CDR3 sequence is CASSDGDRGRGETQYF. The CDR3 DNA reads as TGCGCCAGCAGCGATGGGGACAGGGGGCGCGGGGAGACCCAGTACTTC.

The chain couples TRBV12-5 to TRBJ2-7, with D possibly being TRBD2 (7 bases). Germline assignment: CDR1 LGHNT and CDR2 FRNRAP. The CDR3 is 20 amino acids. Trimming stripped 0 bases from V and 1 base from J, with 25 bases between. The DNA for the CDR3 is TGTGCTAGTGGTTTGGTAATTGGGGGCGGGGGAGGAAGACCTTCCTACGAGCAGTACTTC. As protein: CASGLVIGGGGGRPSYEQYF.

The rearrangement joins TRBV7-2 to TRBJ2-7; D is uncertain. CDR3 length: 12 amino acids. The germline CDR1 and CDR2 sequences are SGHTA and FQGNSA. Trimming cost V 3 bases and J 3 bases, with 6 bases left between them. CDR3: CASSFSRYEQYF. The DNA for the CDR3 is TGTGCCAGCAGCTTCTCCCGCTACGAGCAGTACTTC.

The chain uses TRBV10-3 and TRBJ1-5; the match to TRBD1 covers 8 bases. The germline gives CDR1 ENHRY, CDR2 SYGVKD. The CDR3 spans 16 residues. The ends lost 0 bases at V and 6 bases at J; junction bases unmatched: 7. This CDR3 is CAISESGQGAGQPQHF. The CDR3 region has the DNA TGTGCCATCAGTGAGTCGGGTCAGGGGGCGGGTCAGCCCCAGCATTTT.

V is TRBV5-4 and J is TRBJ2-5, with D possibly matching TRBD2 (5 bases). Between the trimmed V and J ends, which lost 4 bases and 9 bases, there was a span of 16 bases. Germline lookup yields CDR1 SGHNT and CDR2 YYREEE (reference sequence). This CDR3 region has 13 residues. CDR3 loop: CASSPEPTRAQYF. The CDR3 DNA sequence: TGTGCCAGCAGCCCAGAACCGACGAGGGCCCAGTACTTC.